These T cell receptor beta chains were read from a single sample in a study of neurological immune-mediated disorders. TCRdb re-analysed the 5' RACE reads in MiXCR, keeping a single row per CDR3 protein. The sample holds about 74,000 distinct CDR3 sequences, roughly 5.5% seen once. The sequenced material came from PBMCs. The receptors were gathered from a man aged 18 to 30 with multiple sclerosis. Each CDR3 is given with its conserved first and last residue. Fields, in order: D gene, J gene, clone size, V gene, CDR3 protein, CDR3 DNA. D genes are given only for firm matches. Part of the rows lack a size; the others show once, few, many or a class for expanded clones.

>-|TRBJ1-5|many|TRBV7-2
CASSLRGAQHF
TGTGCCAGCAGCCTTCGCGGGGCCCAGCATTTT
>TRBD2|TRBJ2-1|many|TRBV24-1
CATSATGLANEQFF
TGTGCCACCAGTGCCACCGGACTAGCCAATGAGCAGTTCTTC
>-|TRBJ1-1|many|TRBV7-2
CASSLGGREVAFF
TGTGCCAGCAGCTTAGGTGGCAGGGAAGTGGCGTTCTTT
>TRBD2|TRBJ2-7|many|TRBV20-1
CSASPGLAAYEQYF
TGCAGTGCTTCCCCCGGACTAGCGGCCTACGAGCAGTACTTC
>TRBD2|TRBJ2-1|many|TRBV2
CANRGAGGNEQFF
TGTGCCAACCGGGGAGCGGGGGGTAATGAGCAGTTCTTC
>TRBD2|TRBJ2-7|many|TRBV29-1
CSVEEMGLSGGNEQYF
TGCAGCGTTGAAGAGATGGGACTATCCGGAGGCAACGAGCAGTACTTC
>TRBD2|TRBJ2-3|many|TRBV20-1
CSARDFARLAGVDTQYF
TGCAGTGCTAGAGATTTTGCGAGACTAGCGGGAGTGGATACGCAGTATTTT
>TRBD2|TRBJ2-2|many|TRBV3-1
CASSQPGTSGSYTGELFF
TGTGCCAGCAGCCAACCTGGGACTAGCGGTTCTTACACCGGGGAGCTGTTTTTT
>-|TRBJ2-6|many|TRBV4-1
CASSQDGHSGANVLTF
TGCGCCAGCAGCCAAGATGGACACTCTGGGGCCAACGTCCTGACTTTC
>-|TRBJ1-5|many|TRBV20-1
CSARQGNQPQHF
TGCAGTGCTAGGCAGGGCAATCAGCCCCAGCATTTT
>-|TRBJ1-2|many|TRBV29-1
CSVEDEVDGAYGYTF
TGCAGCGTTGAAGACGAGGTCGACGGGGCCTATGGCTACACCTTC
>-|TRBJ2-2|few|TRBV7-8
CASSPRDGPGELFF
TGTGCCAGCAGCCCTCGGGACGGGCCCGGGGAGCTGTTTTTT
>-|TRBJ1-1|many|TRBV12-3/TRBV12-4
CASSPPGGTNTEAFF
TGTGCCAGCAGCCCGCCTGGAGGGACGAACACTGAAGCTTTCTTT
>-|TRBJ1-2|many|TRBV20-1
CSAPGGGGGYTF
TGCAGTGCCCCCGGGGGGGGCGGAGGCTACACCTTC
>-|TRBJ1-5|few|TRBV30
CAWSGQGFGQPQHF
TGTGCCTGGAGTGGCCAAGGGTTTGGGCAGCCCCAGCATTTT
>TRBD2|TRBJ2-2|many|TRBV20-1
CSAQGPAGGPNTGELFF
TGCAGTGCTCAGGGGCCAGCGGGGGGGCCTAACACCGGGGAGCTGTTTTTT
>TRBD2|TRBJ2-1|many|TRBV29-1
CSVEGAGGPSEQFF
TGCAGCGTTGAAGGAGCGGGGGGGCCGAGTGAGCAGTTCTTC
>-|TRBJ1-2|many|TRBV29-1
CSVEWRGYGYTF
TGCAGCGTTGAATGGCGCGGCTATGGCTACACCTTC
>TRBD2|TRBJ2-2|many|TRBV20-1
CSARGGPSSGGPNTGELFF
TGCAGTGCTAGAGGAGGGCCCTCTAGCGGGGGGCCGAACACCGGGGAGCTGTTTTTT
>-|TRBJ2-5|many|TRBV28
CASSFGYGQETQYF
TGTGCCAGCAGTTTCGGGTACGGCCAAGAGACCCAGTACTTC
>-|TRBJ2-3|many|TRBV9
CASSRWQTSTDTQYF
TGTGCCAGCAGCCGATGGCAAACTAGCACAGATACGCAGTATTTT
>-|TRBJ1-6|many|TRBV12-3/TRBV12-4
CASSYNSPLHF
TGTGCCAGCAGTTATAATTCACCCCTCCACTTT
>-|TRBJ1-2|many|TRBV20-1
CSPVVGYGYTF
TGCAGTCCTGTGGTGGGCTATGGCTACACCTTC
>TRBD1|TRBJ1-5|many|TRBV7-8
CASSSGQGNQPQNF
TGTGCCAGCAGTTCGGGACAGGGGAATCAGCCCCAGAATTTT
>TRBD1|TRBJ1-4|many|TRBV12-3/TRBV12-4
CASSGQGGDEKLFF
TGTGCCAGCAGCGGACAGGGCGGGGATGAAAAACTGTTTTTT
>-|TRBJ2-5|-|TRBV5-1
CASSLVGTGETQYF
TGCGCCAGCAGCTTGGTAGGAACAGGGGAGACCCAGTACTTC
>-|TRBJ1-1|-|TRBV6-2/TRBV6-3
CASNHNPQRAKYTEAFF
TGTGCCAGCAACCACAACCCTCAGAGGGCCAAATACACTGAAGCTTTCTTT
>-|TRBJ2-1|many|TRBV7-9
CASSYDHYNEQFF
TGTGCCAGCAGCTACGACCACTACAATGAGCAGTTCTTC
>-|TRBJ1-1|many|TRBV28
CASSTRLEAFF
TGTGCCAGCAGCACAAGGCTGGAAGCTTTCTTT
>-|TRBJ1-1|many|TRBV5-1
CASSRAGARSDEAFF
TGCGCCAGCAGTAGGGCAGGGGCAAGGTCAGATGAAGCTTTCTTT
>TRBD2|TRBJ2-3|many|TRBV4-2
CASSQGGRDTDTQYF
TGTGCCAGCAGCCAAGGCGGGAGAGATACAGATACGCAGTATTTT
>-|TRBJ1-3|many|TRBV7-8
CASSPMASQGGNTIYF
TGTGCCAGCAGCCCGATGGCCTCTCAGGGTGGAAACACCATATATTTT
>-|TRBJ1-1|many|TRBV9
CASSVGHTLNTEAFF
TGTGCCAGCAGCGTAGGACATACTCTGAACACTGAAGCTTTCTTT
>-|TRBJ2-1|many|TRBV5-8
CASSFGAPKNHEQFF
TGTGCCAGCAGCTTTGGGGCTCCAAAGAACCATGAGCAGTTCTTC
>-|TRBJ1-5|many|TRBV5-6
CASSLGQNSNQPQHF
TGTGCCAGCAGCTTGGGTCAGAATAGCAATCAGCCCCAGCATTTT
>-|TRBJ2-2|-|TRBV5-1
CASSTDVPANTGELFF
TGCGCCAGCAGCACCGATGTTCCCGCGAACACCGGGGAGCTGTTTTTT
>TRBD2|TRBJ2-1|many|TRBV20-1
CSARDPGTSAYNEQFF
TGCAGTGCTAGAGACCCCGGGACTAGCGCCTACAATGAGCAGTTCTTC
>TRBD2|TRBJ2-3|many|TRBV20-1
CSARTGGDTQYF
TGCAGTGCTAGGACGGGGGGAGATACGCAGTATTTT
>-|TRBJ2-3|many|TRBV5-1
CASSRRGVPSTDTQYF
TGCGCCAGCAGCCGACGAGGGGTCCCCTCCACAGATACGCAGTATTTT
>-|TRBJ2-3|many|TRBV27
CASSLLGGRNTQYF
TGTGCCAGCAGTTTACTAGGGGGGAGAAATACGCAGTATTTT
>TRBD2|TRBJ2-1|many|TRBV5-1
CASHSGGDNEQFF
TGCGCCAGCCATAGCGGGGGTGACAATGAGCAGTTCTTC
>TRBD2|TRBJ2-1|many|TRBV11-2
CASSFATSGGPGTAYNEQFF
TGTGCCAGCAGCTTCGCGACTAGCGGGGGGCCGGGAACTGCATACAATGAGCAGTTCTTC
>-|TRBJ2-1|-|TRBV6-6
CASRLGTHSYNEQFF
TGTGCCAGCAGGCTGGGGACCCACTCCTACAATGAGCAGTTCTTC
>-|TRBJ1-4|many|TRBV20-1
CSARDLGAVANEKLFF
TGCAGTGCTAGAGATTTGGGGGCGGTGGCTAATGAAAAACTGTTTTTT
>TRBD2|TRBJ2-7|many|TRBV5-1
CASSLPTSGGYEQYF
TGCGCCAGCAGCCTACCTACTAGCGGAGGCTACGAGCAGTACTTC
>-|TRBJ2-7|many|TRBV5-6
CASSSFAVEQYF
TGTGCCAGCAGCTCGTTTGCCGTAGAGCAGTACTTC
>TRBD1|TRBJ2-1|many|TRBV10-3
CASRRTGGVRNEQFF
TGTGCCTCCCGGAGGACAGGGGGCGTGAGGAATGAGCAGTTCTTC
>-|TRBJ1-5|many|TRBV6-5
CASSYSRGRQPQHF
TGTGCCAGCAGTTACTCCCGGGGACGTCAGCCCCAGCATTTT
>TRBD1|TRBJ2-7|many|TRBV15
CATSRGQGRGYYEQYF
TGTGCCACCAGCAGAGGACAGGGACGGGGATACTACGAGCAGTACTTC
>TRBD1|TRBJ2-7|many|TRBV10-3
CAISEQDRGPSYEQYF
TGTGCCATCAGTGAACAGGACAGGGGGCCATCCTACGAGCAGTACTTC
>-|TRBJ1-1|many|TRBV6-1
CASSEVPNFAYTEAFF
TGTGCCAGCAGTGAAGTCCCTAATTTCGCTTACACTGAAGCTTTCTTT